The rows below give T cell receptor beta chains drawn from one sample of a study of siplizumab effects on memory and regulatory T cells. The method was immunoSEQ multiplex PCR; TCRdb's version includes in-frame clones alone and lacks a portion of them. The profile shows around 100,000 clones, over 85% of them singletons. The material sequenced was non-Treg CD4+ T cells sorted from blood. The receptors come from a human donor in good health. CDR3s include the opening cysteine and the closing phenylalanine or tryptophan. The D gene is left open where the match is weak. Some rows have no size entry. The others give once, few or many, or a class for an expanded clone.

>-|TRBJ1-6|TRBV5-1|once
TGCGCCAGCTCCCCCGGGGCTGAGGAACATTCACCCCTCCACTTT
CASSPGAEEHSPLHF
>-|TRBJ2-7|TRBV11-1|-
TGTGCCAGCAGCTTAGGACGCTCCTACGAGCAGTACTTC
CASSLGRSYEQYF
>-|TRBJ2-5|TRBV11-3|-
TGTGCCAGCAGCTCCCGACAGGCGGGGGAGACCCAGTACTTC
CASSSRQAGETQYF
>TRBD1|TRBJ2-4|TRBV29-1|-
TGCAGCTACACGACCGGACAGGGGATTGGCAAAAACATTCAGTACTTC
CSYTTGQGIGKNIQYF
>-|TRBJ1-4|TRBV2|-
TGTGCCAGCAGGGGGACGGAAGCAACTAATGAAAAACTGTTTTTT
CASRGTEATNEKLFF
>TRBD2|TRBJ2-3|TRBV4-1|-
TGCGCCAGCAGCCAAGACCGGACTAGCGGGGGGCTGTATACGCAGTATTTT
CASSQDRTSGGLYTQYF
>-|TRBJ2-5|TRBV29-1|-
TGCAGCGTTAAGACGTCTTCAGAGACCCAGTACTTC
CSVKTSSETQYF
>TRBD1|TRBJ2-1|TRBV29-1|-
TGCAGCGTTGACATGACAGGGAGCTCCTACAATGAGCAGTTCTTC
CSVDMTGSSYNEQFF
>-|TRBJ1-2|TRBV19|-
TGTGCCAGTAGTATGTCGCGACAGTTAGACTATGGCTACACCTTC
CASSMSRQLDYGYTF
>-|TRBJ1-2|TRBV7-9|-
TGTGCCAGCAGCTTAGAAGTCTACACCTTC
CASSLEVYTF
>-|TRBJ1-2|TRBV9|-
TGTGCCAGCAGCGTAGCGCCGGACGGCTATGGCTACACCTTC
CASSVAPDGYGYTF
>-|TRBJ1-1|TRBV13|-
TGTGCCAGCAGCTTAGTACGGTATGAGGCTTTCTTT
CASSLVRYEAFF
>TRBD1|TRBJ1-2|TRBV19|few
TGTGCCAGTAAGGAACAGGGGAGGGAAGGCTACACCTTC
CASKEQGREGYTF
>-|TRBJ2-2|TRBV28|once
TGTGCCAGCAGTTTTATCTGGGCCGGGGAGCTGTTTTTT
CASSFIWAGELFF
>-|TRBJ1-1|TRBV5-1|-
TGCGCCAGCAGGGGTAACGGGAACACTGAAGCTTTCTTT
CASRGNGNTEAFF